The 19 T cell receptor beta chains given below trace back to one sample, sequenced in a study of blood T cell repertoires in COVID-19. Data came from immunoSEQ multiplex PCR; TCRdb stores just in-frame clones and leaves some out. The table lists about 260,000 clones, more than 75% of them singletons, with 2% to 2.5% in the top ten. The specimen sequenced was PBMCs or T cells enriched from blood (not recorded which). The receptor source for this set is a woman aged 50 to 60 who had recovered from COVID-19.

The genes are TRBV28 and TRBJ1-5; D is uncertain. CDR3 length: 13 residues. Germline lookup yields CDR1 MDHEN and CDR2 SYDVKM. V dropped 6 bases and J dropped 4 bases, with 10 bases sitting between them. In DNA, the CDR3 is TGTGCCAGCAGATTACGTCTAAATCAGCCCCAGCATTTT. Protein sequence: CASRLRLNQPQHF.

CDR3 coding DNA: TGTGCCAGCAGTTTGGGGCCAAACACAGAGCAGTTCTTC. Its translation is CASSLGPNTEQFF. This chain joins TRBV12-3 or TRBV12-4 and TRBJ2-1, with D possibly TRBD1 on 5 matching bases. With 3 bases removed from V and 10 bases from J, the gap between germline ends came to 13 bases. This CDR3 is 13 amino acids long.

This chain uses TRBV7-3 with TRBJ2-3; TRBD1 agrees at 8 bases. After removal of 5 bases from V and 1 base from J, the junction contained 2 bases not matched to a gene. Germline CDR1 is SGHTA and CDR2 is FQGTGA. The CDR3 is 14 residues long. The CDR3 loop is CASSADRGTDTQYF. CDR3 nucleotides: TGTGCCAGCAGCGCGGACAGGGGCACAGATACGCAGTATTTT.

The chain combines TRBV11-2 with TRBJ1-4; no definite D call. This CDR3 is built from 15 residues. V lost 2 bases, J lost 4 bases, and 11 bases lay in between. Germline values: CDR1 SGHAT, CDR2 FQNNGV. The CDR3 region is CASSLSREDNEKLFF. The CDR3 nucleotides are TGTGCCAGCAGCTTATCTAGGGAGGATAATGAAAAACTGTTTTTT.

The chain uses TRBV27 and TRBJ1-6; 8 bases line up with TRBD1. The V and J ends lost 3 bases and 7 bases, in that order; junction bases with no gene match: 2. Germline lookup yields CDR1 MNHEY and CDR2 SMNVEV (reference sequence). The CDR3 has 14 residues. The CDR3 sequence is CASSFGTGNSPLHF. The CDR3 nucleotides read TGTGCCAGCAGTTTTGGGACAGGCAATTCACCCCTCCACTTT.

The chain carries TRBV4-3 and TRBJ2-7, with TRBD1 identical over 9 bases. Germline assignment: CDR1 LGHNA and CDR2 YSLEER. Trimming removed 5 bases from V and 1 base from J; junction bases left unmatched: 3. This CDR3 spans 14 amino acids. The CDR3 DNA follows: TGCGCCAGCAGCGGCGGGACAGGGTCCTACGAGCAGTACTTC. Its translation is CASSGGTGSYEQYF.

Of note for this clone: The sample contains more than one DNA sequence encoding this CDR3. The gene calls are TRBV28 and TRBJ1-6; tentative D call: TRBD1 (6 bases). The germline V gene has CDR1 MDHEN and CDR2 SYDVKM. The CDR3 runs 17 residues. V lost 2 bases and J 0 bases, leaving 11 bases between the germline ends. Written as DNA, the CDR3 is TGTGCCAGCAGTTTACGAGGACAGAGCTCCTATAATTCACCCCTCCACTTT. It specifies CASSLRGQSSYNSPLHF.

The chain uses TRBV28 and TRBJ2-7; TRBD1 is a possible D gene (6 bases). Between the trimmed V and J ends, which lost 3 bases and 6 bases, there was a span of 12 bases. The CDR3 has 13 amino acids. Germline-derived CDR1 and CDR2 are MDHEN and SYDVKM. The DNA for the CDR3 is TGTGCCAGCAGTTTGCTGGGGGCCACCGAGCAGTACTTC. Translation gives CASSLLGATEQYF.

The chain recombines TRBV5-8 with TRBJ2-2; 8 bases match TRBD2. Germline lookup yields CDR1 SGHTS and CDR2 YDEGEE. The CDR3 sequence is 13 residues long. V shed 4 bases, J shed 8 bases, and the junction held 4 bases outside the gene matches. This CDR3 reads CASSQSGRGELFF. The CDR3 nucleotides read TGTGCCAGCAGCCAAAGCGGGAGAGGGGAGCTGTTTTTT.

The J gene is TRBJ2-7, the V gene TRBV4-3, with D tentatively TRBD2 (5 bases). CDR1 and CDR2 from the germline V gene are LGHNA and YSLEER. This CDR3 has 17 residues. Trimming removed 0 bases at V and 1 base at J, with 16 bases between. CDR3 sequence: CASSQDLWTGRSYEQYF. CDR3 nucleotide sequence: TGCGCCAGCAGCCAAGATTTGTGGACGGGGAGATCCTACGAGCAGTACTTC.

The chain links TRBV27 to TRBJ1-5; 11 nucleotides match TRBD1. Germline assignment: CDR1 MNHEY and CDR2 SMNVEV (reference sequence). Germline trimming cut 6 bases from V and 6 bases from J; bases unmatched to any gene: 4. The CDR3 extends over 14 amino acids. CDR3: CASSPGQGVQPQHF. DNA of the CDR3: TGTGCCAGCAGCCCGGGACAGGGGGTTCAGCCCCAGCATTTT.

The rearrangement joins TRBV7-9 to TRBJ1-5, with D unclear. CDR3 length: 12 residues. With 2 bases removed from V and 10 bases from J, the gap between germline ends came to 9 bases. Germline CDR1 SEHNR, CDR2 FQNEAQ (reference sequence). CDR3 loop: CASSLIGEPQHF. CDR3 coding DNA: TGTGCCAGCAGCTTAATCGGGGAACCCCAGCATTTT.

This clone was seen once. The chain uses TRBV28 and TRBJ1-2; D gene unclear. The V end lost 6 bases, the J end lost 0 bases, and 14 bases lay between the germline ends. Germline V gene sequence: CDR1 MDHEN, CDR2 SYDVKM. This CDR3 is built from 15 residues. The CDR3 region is CASSFSVIPNYGYTF. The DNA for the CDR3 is TGTGCCAGCAGCTTTAGTGTCATCCCTAACTATGGCTACACCTTC.

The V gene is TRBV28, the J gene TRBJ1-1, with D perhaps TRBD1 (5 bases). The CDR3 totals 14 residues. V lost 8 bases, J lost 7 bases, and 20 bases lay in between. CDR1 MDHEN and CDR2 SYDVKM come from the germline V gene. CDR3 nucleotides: TGTGCCAGCTCGGTGAAGGGACTTTTCTTTGAAGCTTTCTTT. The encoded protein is CASSVKGLFFEAFF. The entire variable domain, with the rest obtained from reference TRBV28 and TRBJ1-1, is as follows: DVKVTQSSRYLVKRTGEKVFLECVQDMDHENMFWYRQDPGLGLRLIYFSYDVKMKEKGDIPEGYSVSREKKERFSLILESASTNQTSMYLCASSVKGLFFEAFFGQGTRLTVV.

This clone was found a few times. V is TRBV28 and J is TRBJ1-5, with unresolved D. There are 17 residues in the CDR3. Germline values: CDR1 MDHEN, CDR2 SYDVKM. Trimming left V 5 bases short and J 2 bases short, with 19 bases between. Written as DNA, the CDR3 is TGTGCCAGCAGTAAATGGGTCACAACTAGGGGCAATCAGCCCCAGCATTTT. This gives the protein CASSKWVTTRGNQPQHF.

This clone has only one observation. Here the CDR3 reads CASSVRAGEEYQETQYF. In DNA form, the CDR3 reads TGTGCCAGCAGCGTGAGAGCCGGGGAGGAGTACCAAGAGACCCAGTACTTC. This chain uses TRBV9 with TRBJ2-5; D is possibly TRBD2 (6 bases). CDR1 SGDLS and CDR2 YYNGEE come from the germline V gene. The CDR3 runs 17 residues. Trimming removed 2 bases at V and 0 bases at J, with 17 bases between. The full variable domain, completed using reference TRBV9 and TRBJ2-5, is DSGVTQTPKHLITATGQRVTLRCSPRSGDLSVYWYQQSLDQGLQFLIQYYNGEERAKGNILERFSAQQFPDLHSELNLSSLELGDSALYFCASSVRAGEEYQETQYFGPGTRLLVL.

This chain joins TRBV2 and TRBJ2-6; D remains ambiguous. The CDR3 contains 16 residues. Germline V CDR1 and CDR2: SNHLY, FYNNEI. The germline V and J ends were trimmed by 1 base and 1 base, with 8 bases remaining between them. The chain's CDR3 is CASSEGRRSGANVLTF. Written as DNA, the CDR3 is TGTGCCAGCAGTGAAGGTAGGAGATCTGGGGCCAACGTCCTGACTTTC.

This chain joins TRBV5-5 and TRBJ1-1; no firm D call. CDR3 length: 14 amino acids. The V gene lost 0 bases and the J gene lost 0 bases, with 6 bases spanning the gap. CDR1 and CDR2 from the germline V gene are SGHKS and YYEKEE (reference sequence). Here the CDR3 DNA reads TGTGCCAGCAGCTTGGCTCAGATGAACACTGAAGCTTTCTTT. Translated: CASSLAQMNTEAFF.

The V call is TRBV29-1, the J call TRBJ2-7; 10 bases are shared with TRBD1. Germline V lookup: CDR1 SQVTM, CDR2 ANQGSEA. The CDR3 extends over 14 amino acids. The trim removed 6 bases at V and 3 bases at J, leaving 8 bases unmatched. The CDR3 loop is CSVPGTGAGYEQYF. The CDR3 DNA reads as TGCAGCGTCCCCGGGACAGGGGCTGGCTACGAGCAGTACTTC.